The 8 T cell receptor beta chains in this list originate from one sample, sequenced in a study of cytomegalovirus exposure and HLA in healthy donors (dated by TCRdb to about 2017). The library was made by the immunoSEQ multiplex PCR assay. The multiplex PCR relied on a mix of 60 forward primers for TCR Vbeta segments and 13 reverse primers for TCR Jbeta segments. Drawn from immuneACCESS, this table holds only the in-frame rearrangements with V and J called that TCRdb kept. Clones are partly lost; checked studies trace under half to an unresolved V gene and leave the rest unexplained. The sample records over 95,000 clones, around three quarters of which are singletons. Approximately 2.6% of the sample is held by the ten biggest clonotypes. Sequencing was performed on PBMCs. The receptors here all came from a female donor in good health and CMV-seronegative.

The J gene is TRBJ2-2, the V gene TRBV6-6; the D gene is possibly TRBD2 (5 bases). Trimming removed 7 bases at V and 7 bases at J, with 13 bases between. Looked up from germline, CDR1 is MNHNY and CDR2 is SVGAGI (reference sequence). CDR3 length: 13 amino acids. This CDR3 reads CASTPSRGGELFF. DNA of the CDR3: TGTGCCAGCACCCCATCCCGGGGCGGGGAGCTGTTTTTT.

V and J are TRBV30 and TRBJ2-7, with 8 nucleotides matching TRBD1. Per the germline V gene, CDR1 is GTSNPN and CDR2 is SVGIG (reference sequence). Germline trimming cut 2 bases from V and 2 bases from J; bases unmatched to any gene: 2. The CDR3 extends over 13 amino acids. As DNA, the CDR3 is TGTGCCTGGAGTAACAGGGGGACCTACGAGCAGTACTTC. It translates to CAWSNRGTYEQYF.

On this clone: Compared with germline, one end of the junction differs, possibly owing to a read error. The sample carries other DNA sequences with the same CDR3. The chain combines TRBV15 with TRBJ1-6, with D hard to call. CDR1 is LNHNV and CDR2 is YYDKDF in the germline V gene (reference sequence). The CDR3 is 15 amino acids. Here the CDR3 DNA reads TGTGCCACCAGCAAAAGGTTGACTCTTAATTCCCCCCTCCACTTT. It codes for CATSKRLTLNSPLHF.

The gene calls are TRBV9 and TRBJ1-3, with a possible D match to TRBD1 (5 bases). The CDR3 consists of 17 residues. The germline V gene encodes CDR1 SGDLS and CDR2 YYNGEE. V was shortened by 2 bases and J by 2 bases, with 17 bases between the two germline ends. DNA of the CDR3: TGTGCCAGCAGCGTCAGGGCCTCCGAAAAAGCTGGAAACACCATATATTTT. Protein sequence: CASSVRASEKAGNTIYF.

This sequence joins TRBV7-3 and TRBJ2-3, with 10 positions matching TRBD1. V was clipped by 0 bases and J by 6 bases; unmatched bases: 3. The CDR3 runs 15 residues. Germline V CDR1 and CDR2: SGHTA, FQGTGA. CDR3: CASSLTGTGADTQYF. In DNA, the CDR3 is TGTGCCAGCAGCTTAACTGGGACAGGGGCCGATACGCAGTATTTT. The full variable domain, in which reference TRBV7-3 and TRBJ2-3 provide the parts outside the CDR3, is GAGVSQTPSNKVTEKGKYVELRCDPISGHTALYWYRQSLGQGPEFLIYFQGTGAADDSGLPNDRFFAVRPEGSVSTLKIQRTERGDSAVYLCASSLTGTGADTQYFGPGTRLTVL.

The sample holds one count of this clone. In DNA, the CDR3 is TGTGCCAGCTCACTAAAGCATCAAGAGACCCAGTACTTC. Protein product: CASSLKHQETQYF. The chain is built from TRBV18 and TRBJ2-5; D uncertain. In germline, CDR1 is KGHSH, CDR2 LQKENI. This CDR3 has 13 amino acids. V was trimmed by 4 bases and J by 2 bases, leaving 8 bases between them. The full variable domain, rest sourced from reference TRBV18 and TRBJ2-5, is NAGVMQNPRHLVRRRGQEARLRCSPMKGHSHVYWYRQLPEEGLKFMVYLQKENIIDESGMPKERFSAEFPKEGPSILRIQQVVRGDSAAYFCASSLKHQETQYFGPGTRLLVL.

This clone was recorded only once. The chain recombines TRBV10-2 with TRBJ1-5, with D hard to call. Germline CDR1 reads WSHSY; CDR2 reads SAAADI. V dropped 6 bases and J dropped 9 bases, with 12 bases sitting between them. This CDR3 has 12 amino acids. This CDR3 is CASSPVEGPQHF. DNA of the CDR3: TGCGCCAGCAGCCCCGTCGAGGGGCCCCAGCATTTT.

The J gene is TRBJ2-1, the V gene TRBV5-1; D is undetermined. Germline CDR1 SGHRS, CDR2 YFSETQ. Trimming removed 1 base from V and 0 bases from J, with 11 bases in between. The CDR3 spans 16 residues. In DNA, the CDR3 is TGCGCCAGCAGCTTGATGAAGAGAGTCTCCTACAATGAGCAGTTCTTC. The encoded protein is CASSLMKRVSYNEQFF.